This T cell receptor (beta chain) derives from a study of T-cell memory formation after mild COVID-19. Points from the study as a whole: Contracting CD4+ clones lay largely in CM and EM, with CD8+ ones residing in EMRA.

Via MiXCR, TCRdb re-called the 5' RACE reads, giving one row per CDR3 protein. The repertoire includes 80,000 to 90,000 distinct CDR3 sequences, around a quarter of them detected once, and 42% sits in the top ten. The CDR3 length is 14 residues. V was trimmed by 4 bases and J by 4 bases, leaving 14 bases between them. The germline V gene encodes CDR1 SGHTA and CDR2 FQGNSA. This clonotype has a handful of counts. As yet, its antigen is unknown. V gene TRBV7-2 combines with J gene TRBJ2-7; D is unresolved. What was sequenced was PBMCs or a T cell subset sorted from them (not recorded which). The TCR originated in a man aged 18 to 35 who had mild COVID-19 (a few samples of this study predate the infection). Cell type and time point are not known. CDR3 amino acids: CASSYGLADYEQYF. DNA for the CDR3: TGTGCCAGCAGCTACGGATTGGCGGATTACGAGCAGTACTTC.